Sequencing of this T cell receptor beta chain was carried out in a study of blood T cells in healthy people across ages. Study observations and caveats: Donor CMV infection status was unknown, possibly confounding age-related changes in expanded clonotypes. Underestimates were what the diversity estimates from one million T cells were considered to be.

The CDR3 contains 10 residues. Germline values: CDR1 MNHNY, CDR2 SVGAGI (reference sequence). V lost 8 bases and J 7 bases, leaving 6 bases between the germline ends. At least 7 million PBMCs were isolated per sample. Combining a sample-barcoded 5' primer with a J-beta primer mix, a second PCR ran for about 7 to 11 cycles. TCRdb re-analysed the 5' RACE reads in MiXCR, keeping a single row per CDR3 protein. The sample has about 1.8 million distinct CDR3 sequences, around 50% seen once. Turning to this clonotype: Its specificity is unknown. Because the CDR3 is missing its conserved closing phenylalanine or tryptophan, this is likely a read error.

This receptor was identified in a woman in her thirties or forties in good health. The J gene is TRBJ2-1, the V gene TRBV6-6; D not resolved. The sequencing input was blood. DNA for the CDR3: TGTGCCAGCGGTCGAAATGAGCAGTTCTCC. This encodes CASGRNEQFS.